In this sample, the clone carrying this T cell receptor beta chain turned up a few times. The CDR3 covers 16 residues. V was cut by 2 bases and J by 6 bases, with 16 bases left in between. The germline CDR1 and CDR2 sequences are MNHEY and SVGAGI. TCRdb keeps only in-frame clones here, not all; method: immunoSEQ multiplex PCR. Here the sample spans over 45,000 clones, 80% to 90% being singletons. The data were taken from a study of blood T cell repertoires in COVID-19. Patients in Seattle were enrolled during active infection, then followed longitudinally. This clonotype originated in a man aged 35 to 55 with COVID-19, enrolled during active disease. This rearrangement joins TRBV6-5 to TRBJ2-2; no definite D call. The sample consisted of peripheral blood. The CDR3: CASSYTHPPSAGELFF. In DNA, the CDR3 is TGTGCCAGCAGTTACACTCATCCTCCATCGGCCGGGGAGCTGTTTTTT.